Sequencing of this TCR beta chain was carried out in a study of shared T cell receptors in the human thymus. The germline V gene has CDR1 SNHLY and CDR2 FYNNEI. V was cut by 9 bases and J by 1 base, with 10 bases left in between. CDR3 length equals 12 residues. Turning to this clone: Other DNA sequences in this specimen translate into the identical CDR3.

Profiling relied on immunoSEQ multiplex PCR, and the TCRdb table lists in-frame clones only, not all of them. Seen here are approximately 660,000 clones, roughly 90% observed once, and the top ten hold around 0.0099%. Another study also made use of these data, one on human thymus T cells. That paper adds: The people who donated were healthy Finnish babies having corrective surgery for congenital heart defects. Resections from corrective heart surgery supplied the thymus tissue. Thymic as well as blood repertoires seemed to favor certain V and J genes unevenly. Related studies found that unrelated individuals share highly overlapping thymic repertoires.

Material: thymocytes. The V and J genes are TRBV2 and TRBJ2-7, with D possibly being TRBD2 (6 bases). The sequence was collected from a boy younger than two with a congenital heart defect. Written as DNA, the CDR3 is TGTGCCAGTGGGGACTCGTCCTACGAGCAGTACTTC. Translating it yields CASGDSSYEQYF.